This T cell receptor (beta chain) was obtained from a study of cytomegalovirus exposure and HLA in healthy donors. Study-wide context: There were 350 to 450 genotyped donors. Of these, roughly 80% fell in the genetic ancestry cluster associated with self-reported Caucasian donors.

General study findings and limits: It was 164 TCR beta chains that were listed as cytomegalovirus-associated.

A word on this clone: Its target is unknown.

The PCR used 60 Vbeta and 13 Jbeta primers. Produced via immunoSEQ multiplex PCR; TCRdb's table is partial and in-frame only. This sample carries under 250,000 clones, around 82% of them seen once, and the ten largest clones take roughly 3%. There are 12 residues in the CDR3. The V end lost 6 bases, the J end lost 4 bases, and 7 bases lay between the germline ends. The germline V gene encodes CDR1 SNHLY and CDR2 FYNNEI. Sequencing used PBMCs. This TCR was recovered from a woman in her twenties or thirties in good health and CMV-seronegative. The chain uses TRBV2 and TRBJ1-5, with D possibly matching TRBD1 (5 bases). Here the CDR3 reads CASSAGNQPQHF. CDR3 sequence (DNA): TGTGCCAGCAGCGCAGGGAATCAGCCCCAGCATTTT.